This passage covers 29 T cell receptor beta chains from one sample sequenced in a study of blood T cell repertoires in COVID-19. The protocol was immunoSEQ multiplex PCR, while the TCRdb copy is restricted to in-frame clones and leaves out a portion. Seen here are around 260,000 clones, 84% observed once, and the top ten hold over 4%. The sequencing input was PBMCs or T cells enriched from blood (not recorded which). These TCRs come from a young man with acute COVID-19.

V usage is TRBV6-5 and J usage is TRBJ2-7; D perhaps matches TRBD2 (6 bases). The CDR3 covers 13 residues. The V and J ends lost 8 bases and 1 base respectively, with 12 bases between them. Germline loops: CDR1 MNHEY, CDR2 SVGAGI. Here the CDR3 reads CASVSGRSYEQYV. DNA for the CDR3: TGTGCCAGCGTTAGCGGACGATCCTACGAGCAGTACGTC.

The chain links TRBV7-2 to TRBJ1-2; TRBD1 matches at 10 bases. Germline trimming cut 0 bases from V and 3 bases from J; bases unmatched to any gene: 4. CDR3 length equals 16 residues. In germline, CDR1 is SGHTA, CDR2 FQGNSA. For the CDR3, the DNA is TGTGCCAGCAGCTTAGCTCCGACAGGGGGCGACTATGGCTACACCTTC. This codes for CASSLAPTGGDYGYTF.

The DNA of the CDR3 is TGTGCCAGCAGTCGAAGAGGGCGGCCTAATGAAAAACTGTTTTTT. It specifies CASSRRGRPNEKLFF. This chain joins TRBV27 and TRBJ1-4; D is uncertain. Germline CDR1 is MNHEY and CDR2 is SMNVEV (reference sequence). The CDR3 consists of 15 residues. V shed 5 bases and J shed 3 bases, with 13 bases lying between them.

The V gene is TRBV5-1, the J gene TRBJ2-7; D possibly corresponds to TRBD2 (5 bases). This CDR3 region has 15 residues. Germline CDR1 reads SGHRS; CDR2 reads YFSETQ. CDR3 sequence: CASSRVGRVAYEQYV. The CDR3 DNA sequence: TGTGCCAGCAGCCGCGTTGGGCGGGTCGCCTACGAGCAGTACGTC.

This clone was seen only once. The rearrangement joins TRBV18 to TRBJ1-2; possibly TRBD1 for D (5 bases). This CDR3 is 14 amino acids long. Germline CDR1 reads KGHSH; CDR2 reads LQKENI. The V gene lost 3 bases and the J gene lost 5 bases, with 13 bases spanning the gap. Here the CDR3 DNA reads TGTGCCAGCTCACCTTCCTCGGGGGAGTATGGCTACACCTTC. Its protein product is CASSPSSGEYGYTF.

As for this clone: Relative to the germline gene, one junction end is altered; a read error may explain this. The chain couples TRBV4-2 to TRBJ1-1; 8 bases fit TRBD1. The CDR3 sequence is 11 residues long. Per the germline V gene, CDR1 is LGHNA and CDR2 is YNFKEQ. This CDR3 is CASSQDWDRTF. The CDR3 region has the DNA TGTGCCAGCAGCCAAGATTGGGACAGGACCTTT.

The V gene is TRBV5-4, the J gene TRBJ2-5, with 7 bases lining up with TRBD1. CDR3 length: 14 amino acids. J was trimmed by 5 bases and V by 1 base; bases with no gene match: 5. Germline V lookup: CDR1 SGHNT, CDR2 YYREEE (reference sequence). The CDR3 DNA sequence: TGTGCCAGCAGCTTGCAAGGGGGCGGGGAGACCCAGTACTTC. It codes for CASSLQGGGETQYF.

The chain uses TRBV19 and TRBJ2-6; D possibly corresponds to TRBD2 (6 bases). Germline CDR1 LNHDA, CDR2 SQIVND (reference sequence). There are 18 residues in the CDR3. V dropped 1 base and J dropped 4 bases, with 17 bases sitting between them. The CDR3 DNA follows: TGTGCCAGTAGTATAGGGGCGGGGATGAGGTCCGGGGCCAACGTCCTGACTTTC. It encodes CASSIGAGMRSGANVLTF.

The chain joins TRBV28 to TRBJ2-5, with 9 bases identical to TRBD1. The CDR3 runs to 15 residues. With 2 bases clipped from V and 5 bases from J, the junction kept 6 bases outside the gene matches. Germline V gives CDR1 MDHEN, CDR2 SYDVKM. CDR3 sequence reads: CASSLGQGHRETQYF. CDR3 sequence (DNA): TGTGCCAGCAGTTTAGGACAGGGGCATCGGGAGACCCAGTACTTC.

This chain uses TRBV28 with TRBJ1-2; 12 nucleotides match TRBD1. Germline assignment: CDR1 MDHEN and CDR2 SYDVKM. J gave up 1 base and V 5 bases, and 5 bases lay outside the gene matches. The CDR3 consists of 16 residues. CDR3: CASSGTGGAHNYGYTF. The CDR3 DNA reads as TGTGCCAGCAGTGGGACAGGGGGCGCGCATAACTATGGCTACACCTTC.

The chain recombines TRBV7-2 with TRBJ1-2; TRBD1 aligns across 7 bases. The ends lost 1 base at V and 6 bases at J; junction bases unmatched: 8. There are 15 residues in the CDR3. Germline assignment: CDR1 SGHTA and CDR2 FQGNSA. The DNA of the CDR3 is TGTGCCAGCAGCTTAGGCATGACAGGGTCAAATGGCTACACCTTC. Translating it yields CASSLGMTGSNGYTF.

V is TRBV19 and J is TRBJ2-1; 7 bases match TRBD2. Germline CDR1 reads LNHDA; CDR2 reads SQIVND (reference sequence). V dropped 4 bases and J dropped 9; count of bases not matched to a gene: 21. This CDR3 is 18 amino acids long. The CDR3 coding sequence is TGTGCCAGTAGTACATCAGTCCCGACCGCGGGAGTTTCTCCTGAGCAGTTCTTC. It encodes CASSTSVPTAGVSPEQFF.

The chain has TRBV19 and TRBJ2-1; D is ambiguous. Per the germline V gene, CDR1 is LNHDA and CDR2 is SQIVND (reference sequence). This CDR3 has 17 amino acids. V was cut by 0 bases and J by 6 bases, with 18 bases left in between. The CDR3 reads CASSIESHFTTSNEQFF. The CDR3 bases are TGTGCCAGTAGTATAGAGTCCCACTTTACTACTTCCAATGAGCAGTTCTTC. The full variable domain, with the rest looked up from reference TRBV19 and TRBJ2-1, is DGGITQSPKYLFRKEGQNVTLSCEQNLNHDAMYWYRQDPGQGLRLIYYSQIVNDFQKGDIAEGYSVSREKKESFPLTVTSAQKNPTAFYLCASSIESHFTTSNEQFFGPGTRLTVL.

The V gene is TRBV12-3 or TRBV12-4, the J gene TRBJ1-2; D unclear. V dropped 3 bases and J dropped 7 bases, with 9 bases sitting between them. The CDR3 covers 12 residues. The CDR3 loop is CASSFEGSGYTF. In DNA, the CDR3 is TGTGCCAGCAGTTTTGAGGGTAGTGGCTACACCTTC.

This chain uses TRBV13 with TRBJ1-4; 9 bases fit TRBD1. Germline loops: CDR1 PRHDT, CDR2 FYEKMQ (reference sequence). The CDR3 extends over 16 amino acids. J was trimmed by 1 base and V by 0 bases; bases with no gene match: 0. The DNA for the CDR3 is TGTGCCAGCAGCTTAGGGGACAGGGGAACTAATGAAAAACTGTTTTTT. Translating it yields CASSLGDRGTNEKLFF.

This clone has just a few counts. The chain employs TRBV5-6 and TRBJ1-6; D is possibly TRBD1 (6 bases). CDR1 and CDR2 from the germline V gene are SGHDT and YYEEEE. Trimming took 4 bases from V and 9 from J, leaving 14 bases between them. This CDR3 has 14 amino acids. DNA for the CDR3: TGTGCCAGCAGCCCTCGCGGGGGGCGTTCACCCCTCCACTTT. Translated: CASSPRGGRSPLHF.

This clone was observed once. CDR3 in DNA: TGTGCCAGCAGCAGAGGAAGGACTAGCGCCTACAATGAGCAGTTCTTC. This gives the protein CASSRGRTSAYNEQFF. The chain is built from TRBV21-1 and TRBJ2-1; TRBD2 is the table's D call and was not checked against the DNA. TRBV21-1 is a listed pseudogene. This CDR3 has 16 amino acids.

In regard to this clone: The junction does not match germline at one end; this may be a read error. The chain employs TRBV5-1 and TRBJ1-4, with a tentative D call TRBD1 (5 bases). CDR1 is SGHRS, CDR2 YFSETQ, per germline. This CDR3 has 15 residues. The DNA for the CDR3 is TGTGCCAGCAGCCCAGGGTCTCCCGCCAATGAAAAACTGTTTTTT. Protein product: CASSPGSPANEKLFF.

This clone was observed at least ten times. This sequence joins TRBV4-2 and TRBJ2-4; 10 bases map to TRBD2. The CDR3 is made up of 16 amino acids. V shed 0 bases, J shed 6 bases, and the junction held 5 bases outside the gene matches. Germline V gene data show CDR1 as LGHNA and CDR2 as YNFKEQ. CDR3 coding DNA: TGTGCCAGCAGCCAAGATCCAAGCGGGGGGGCAAACATTCAGTACTTC. Translated: CASSQDPSGGANIQYF.

This rearrangement joins TRBV4-1 to TRBJ1-3; D gene uncertain. CDR1 and CDR2 from the germline V gene are MGHRA and YSYEKL. This CDR3 comprises 13 residues. With 4 bases removed from V and 4 bases from J, the gap between germline ends came to 8 bases. For the CDR3, the DNA is TGCGCCAGCAGCCTATCCAGGGGAAACACCATATATTTT. Protein: CASSLSRGNTIYF.

The sample holds one count of this clone. The chain has TRBV6-1 and TRBJ2-5; D is possibly TRBD2 (6 bases). CDR1 and CDR2 (germline): MNHNS, SASEGT. The CDR3 has 15 amino acids. V gave up 1 base and J gave up 5 bases, with 14 bases separating them. Here the CDR3 reads CASSEGMGLLETQYF. The CDR3 DNA reads as TGTGCCAGCAGTGAAGGGATGGGACTTCTCGAGACCCAGTACTTC.

The V call is TRBV19, the J call TRBJ2-3, with 11 bases aligning to TRBD2. Germline CDR1 reads LNHDA; CDR2 reads SQIVND (reference sequence). The V and J ends lost 5 bases and 2 bases, in that order; junction bases with no gene match: 3. The length of the CDR3 is 15 residues. Written as DNA, the CDR3 is TGTGCCAGTAGTCCTAGCGGGGGGCACACAGATACGCAGTATTTT. Translation gives CASSPSGGHTDTQYF.

This clone appeared a single time. The V and J genes are TRBV7-8 and TRBJ1-2; 11 bases line up with TRBD1. Germline assignment: CDR1 SGHVS and CDR2 FQNEAQ. V shed 2 bases, J shed 5 bases, and the junction held 4 bases outside the gene matches. The CDR3 runs 15 residues. The CDR3 coding sequence is TGTGCCAGCAGCTTACGGACAGGGGGCGGTTATGGCTACACCTTC. Its translation is CASSLRTGGGYGYTF.

V and J are TRBV4-1 and TRBJ1-3, with 7 bases matching TRBD1. The CDR3 is 16 amino acids. Germline CDR1 is MGHRA and CDR2 is YSYEKL. V gave up 2 bases and J gave up 4 bases; unmatched junction bases: 8. This CDR3 is CASSQRSTGNGNTIYF. For the CDR3, the DNA is TGCGCCAGCAGCCAACGATCGACAGGGAACGGAAACACCATATATTTT.

V gene TRBV5-1 combines with J gene TRBJ1-2, with TRBD1 matching over 7 bases. CDR1 SGHRS and CDR2 YFSETQ come from the germline V gene. The V and J ends lost 4 bases and 8 bases, in that order; junction bases with no gene match: 11. This CDR3 comprises 14 residues. In DNA, the CDR3 is TGCGCCAGCAGCCACGGGACAGATGGCTGGGGCTACACCTTC. It encodes CASSHGTDGWGYTF.

This chain joins TRBV3-1 (or the pseudogene TRBV3-2) and TRBJ1-2; 10 bases match TRBD1. The CDR3 is made up of 16 amino acids. Trimming removed 2 bases from V and 0 bases from J; junction bases left unmatched: 3. Germline CDR1 is LGHDT and CDR2 is YNNKEL (reference sequence). The CDR3 DNA is TGTGCCAGCAGCCAACCGACAGGGGGCTCTAACTATGGCTACACCTTC. Translated, it gives CASSQPTGGSNYGYTF.

This sequence joins TRBV4-3 and TRBJ1-4, with TRBD1 matching over 11 bases. V lost 3 bases to trimming and J lost 7 bases; unmatched junction nucleotides: 7. This CDR3 region has 16 residues. Germline CDR1 LGHNA, CDR2 YSLEER. The CDR3 sequence: CASSQGTGGLGEKLFF. CDR3 bases: TGCGCCAGCAGCCAGGGGACAGGGGGACTTGGTGAAAAACTGTTTTTT.

V gene TRBV10-1 combines with J gene TRBJ1-5; the match to TRBD1 covers 11 bases. This CDR3 has 14 residues. From germline, CDR1 is WNHNN and CDR2 SYGVQD (reference sequence). V was pared by 6 bases and J by 6 bases, with 4 bases of the junction left unmatched. As DNA, the CDR3 is TGCGCCAGCAGCGGACAGGGGGCTAGTCAGCCCCAGCATTTT. Residues: CASSGQGASQPQHF.

This clone appeared a few times. The chain uses TRBV6-5 and TRBJ1-5; the match to TRBD1 covers 8 bases. V lost 5 bases, J lost 2 bases, and 2 bases stayed unmatched. CDR3 length: 14 amino acids. The V gene's germline CDR1 is MNHEY and CDR2 SVGAGI. The DNA of the CDR3 is TGTGCCAGCAGTCCGACAGGGGGCAATCAGCCCCAGCATTTT. It yields the protein CASSPTGGNQPQHF.